These T cell receptor beta chains were read from a single sample in a study of blood T cell repertoires in COVID-19. Produced via immunoSEQ multiplex PCR; TCRdb's table is partial and in-frame only. The sample has roughly 400,000 clones; about 87% are singletons. The material sequenced was PBMCs or T cells enriched from blood (not recorded which). The receptors were sampled from a woman in her forties or fifties who had recovered from COVID-19. CDR3s include the opening cysteine and the closing phenylalanine or tryptophan. Fields, in order: D gene, clone size, J gene, V gene, CDR3 protein. The D gene is left open where the match is weak. Expanded clones get a size class; other rows say once, few or many, or leave the size out.

. | . | TRBJ1-1 | TRBV4-1 | CASSQFPQIFDMAFF
. | . | TRBJ2-3 | TRBV7-9 | CASSLAEANTDTQYF
. | few | TRBJ1-5 | TRBV2 | CASSDDSGWGEANQPQHF
. | . | TRBJ1-2 | TRBV5-3 | CARSWGGTFYGYTF
TRBD1 | few | TRBJ1-2 | TRBV19 | CASSIYGTGSFNYGYTF
. | . | TRBJ2-5 | TRBV2 | CASSRDGGGQETQYF
. | . | TRBJ1-2 | TRBV7-2 | CASSPTSNYGYTF
TRBD2 | . | TRBJ2-2 | TRBV10-2 | CASLGYKLGTRYTGELFF
. | . | TRBJ1-5 | TRBV4-2 | CASSQVGGTLGPQHF
TRBD1 | once | TRBJ1-1 | TRBV3-1/TRBV3-2 | CASSPGQGEAFF
. | . | TRBJ1-1 | TRBV29-1 | CSVSLDGRGTEAFF
. | . | TRBJ1-6 | TRBV6-2/TRBV6-3 | CASSTTANSPLHF
. | . | TRBJ2-5 | TRBV5-1 | CASSRDNHQETQYF
. | . | TRBJ1-1 | TRBV14 | CASSPPGGRTTEAFF
. | . | TRBJ1-4 | TRBV19 | CASSTPPRGRNEKLFF
TRBD2 | . | TRBJ2-1 | TRBV28 | CASSFGLAEFF